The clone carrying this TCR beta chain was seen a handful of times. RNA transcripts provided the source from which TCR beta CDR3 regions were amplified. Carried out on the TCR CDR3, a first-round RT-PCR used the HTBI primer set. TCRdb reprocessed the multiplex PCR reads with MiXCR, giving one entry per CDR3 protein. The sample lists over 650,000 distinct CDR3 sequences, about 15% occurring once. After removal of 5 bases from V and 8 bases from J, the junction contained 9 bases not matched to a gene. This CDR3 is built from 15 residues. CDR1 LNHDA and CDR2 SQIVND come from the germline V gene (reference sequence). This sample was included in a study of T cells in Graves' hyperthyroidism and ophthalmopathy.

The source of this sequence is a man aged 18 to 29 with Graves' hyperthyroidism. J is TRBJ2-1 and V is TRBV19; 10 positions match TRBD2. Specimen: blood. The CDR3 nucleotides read TGTGCCAGTAGTTCGGGACTAGCGACAACATATGAGCAGTTCTTC. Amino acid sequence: CASSSGLATTYEQFF. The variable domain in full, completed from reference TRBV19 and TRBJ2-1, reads DGGITQSPKYLFRKEGQNVTLSCEQNLNHDAMYWYRQDPGQGLRLIYYSQIVNDFQKGDIAEGYSVSREKKESFPLTVTSAQKNPTAFYLCASSSGLATTYEQFFGPGTRLTVL.